Included here is one T cell receptor (beta chain) sequence, with context. Its antigen is unknown. The sample comes from a study of shared clonotypes between healthy human individuals. Study details: Every donor yielded three CD4 naive, three CD4 memory, two CD8 naive and one CD8 memory plate.

Genomic DNA per cell subset filled all wells of several immunoSEQ plates. Sequencing was performed with immunoSEQ multiplex PCR; in TCRdb, only in-frame clones are kept and a portion is missing. This sample has some 600,000 clones, with 95% to 96% found just once. Study-wide points: Clonotypes which were not shared had lower generation probabilities than clonotypes that all four donors shared.

Terminally differentiated effector memory CD45RA+ cells were excluded by CCR7 positive selection of CD45RO-negative cells. Sample: naive CD8+ T cells sorted from blood. The receptor's source is a woman aged 25 to 45 in good health.

CDR3 in DNA: TGTGCCAGCAGTTACTCGAGATCAGGGGGGACTGAAGCTTTCTTT. Its translation: CASSYSRSGGTEAFF. V gene TRBV6-5 combines with J gene TRBJ1-1; 7 bases match TRBD1. Looked up from germline, CDR1 is MNHEY and CDR2 is SVGAGI. The V gene end was trimmed by 0 bases and the J gene end by 5 bases; junction bases not matched to a gene: 6. The CDR3 extends over 15 amino acids.